This T cell receptor beta chain was captured in a study of vaccination and CD4 T cells after COVID-19. Study context: The authors gave control cultures a CEFX pool, an HIV-1 Nef pool, or no peptide.

Cultured CD4+ T cells had their DNA profiled by the Oncomine TCR Beta short-read assay. DNA came from CD4+ T cells after culture. TCRdb re-called the PCR reads with MiXCR, one entry per CDR3 protein. The table shows around 15,000 distinct CDR3 sequences, with 65% to 75% occurring only once. Details on this clonotype: Its antigen is undetermined.

Treatment reported: roughly 11-day PBMC culture with coronavirus spike peptide pools or control peptides (ViraFEST assay). Trimming took off 6 bases at V and 9 bases at J, with 9 bases between the two ends. CDR3 size: 11 residues. Germline assignment: CDR1 MNHNS and CDR2 SASEGT. Sequenced input: CD4+ T cells from blood, cultured in vitro. This clonotype was obtained from a human donor who had recovered from COVID-19. V gene TRBV6-1 combines with J gene TRBJ2-1; no clear D gene. CDR3 protein: CASSPGVEQFF. The CDR3 DNA is TGTGCCAGCAGCCCCGGAGTTGAGCAGTTCTTC.